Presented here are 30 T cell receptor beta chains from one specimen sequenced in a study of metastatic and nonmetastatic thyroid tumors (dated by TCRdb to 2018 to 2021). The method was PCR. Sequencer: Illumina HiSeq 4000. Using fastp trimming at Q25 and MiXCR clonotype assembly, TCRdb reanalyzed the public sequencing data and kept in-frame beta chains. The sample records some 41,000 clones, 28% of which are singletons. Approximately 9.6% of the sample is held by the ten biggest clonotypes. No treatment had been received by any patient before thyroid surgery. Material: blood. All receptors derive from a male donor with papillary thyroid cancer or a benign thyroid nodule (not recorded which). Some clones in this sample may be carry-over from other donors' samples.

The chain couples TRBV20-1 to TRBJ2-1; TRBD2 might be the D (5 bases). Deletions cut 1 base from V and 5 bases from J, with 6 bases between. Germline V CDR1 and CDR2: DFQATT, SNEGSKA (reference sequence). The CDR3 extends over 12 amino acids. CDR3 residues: CSARGLNNEQFF. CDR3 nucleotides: TGCAGTGCTAGAGGACTAAACAATGAGCAGTTCTTC.

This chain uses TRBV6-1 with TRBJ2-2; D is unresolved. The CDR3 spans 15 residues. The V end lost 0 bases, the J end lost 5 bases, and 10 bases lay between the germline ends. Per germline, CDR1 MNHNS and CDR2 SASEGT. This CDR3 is CASSEAVSGTGELFF. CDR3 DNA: TGTGCCAGCAGTGAAGCCGTGTCCGGGACCGGGGAGCTGTTTTTT.

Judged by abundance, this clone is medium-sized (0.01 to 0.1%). The CDR3 loop is CASSDRASSYEQYF. In DNA, the CDR3 is TGTGCCAGCAGTGACCGGGCCAGCTCCTACGAGCAGTACTTC. This sequence joins TRBV28 and TRBJ2-7; D remains ambiguous. Germline assignment: CDR1 MDHEN and CDR2 SYDVKM. The V gene lost 5 bases and the J gene lost 0 bases, with 11 bases spanning the gap. The CDR3 contains 14 residues.

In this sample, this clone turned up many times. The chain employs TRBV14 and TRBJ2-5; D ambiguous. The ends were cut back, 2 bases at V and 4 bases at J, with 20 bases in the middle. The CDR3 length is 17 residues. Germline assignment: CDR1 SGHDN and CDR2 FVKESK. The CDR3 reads CASSQNPTGSRRETQYF. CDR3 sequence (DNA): TGTGCCAGCAGCCAAAACCCGACCGGCTCGCGGAGAGAGACCCAGTACTTC.

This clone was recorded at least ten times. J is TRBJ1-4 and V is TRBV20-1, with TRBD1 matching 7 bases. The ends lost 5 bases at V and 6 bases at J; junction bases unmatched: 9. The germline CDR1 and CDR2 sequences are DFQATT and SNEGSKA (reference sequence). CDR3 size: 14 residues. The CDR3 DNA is TGCAGTGCTCCCCGAGGGGGCTCGGATGAAAAACTGTTTTTT. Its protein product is CSAPRGGSDEKLFF.

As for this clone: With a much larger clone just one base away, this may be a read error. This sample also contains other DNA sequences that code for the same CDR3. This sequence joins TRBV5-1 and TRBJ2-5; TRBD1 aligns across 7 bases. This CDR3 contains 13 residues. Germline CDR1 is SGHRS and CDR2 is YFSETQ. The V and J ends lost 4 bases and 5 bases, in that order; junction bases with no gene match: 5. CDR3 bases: TGCGCCAGCAGCCCGGGACAGCGTGAGACCCAGTACTTC. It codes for CASSPGQRETQYF. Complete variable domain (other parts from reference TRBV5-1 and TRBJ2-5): KAGVTQTPRYLIKTRGQQVTLSCSPISGHRSVSWYQQTPGQGLQFLFEYFSETQRNKGNFPGRFSGRQFSNSRSEMNVSTLELGDSALYLCASSPGQRETQYFGPGTRLLVL.

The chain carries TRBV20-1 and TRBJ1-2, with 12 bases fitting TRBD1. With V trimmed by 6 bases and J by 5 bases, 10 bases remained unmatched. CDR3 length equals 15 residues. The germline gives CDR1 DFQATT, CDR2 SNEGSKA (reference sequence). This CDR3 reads CSATGTGGVWYGYTF. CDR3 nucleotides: TGCAGTGCAACCGGGACAGGGGGCGTATGGTATGGCTACACCTTC.

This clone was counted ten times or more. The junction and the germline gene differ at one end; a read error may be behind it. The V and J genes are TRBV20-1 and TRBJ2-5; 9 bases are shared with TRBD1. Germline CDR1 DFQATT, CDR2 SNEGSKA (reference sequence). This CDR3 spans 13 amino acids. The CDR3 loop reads CSAGDRGLETQYF. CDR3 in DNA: TGCAGTGCTGGAGACAGGGGGTTAGAGACCCAGTACTTC.

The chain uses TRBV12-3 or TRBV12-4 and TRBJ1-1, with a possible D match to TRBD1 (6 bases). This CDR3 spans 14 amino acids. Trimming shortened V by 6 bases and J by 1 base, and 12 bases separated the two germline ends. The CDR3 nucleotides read TGTGCCAGCAGCCCCGAGGGGGAGAACACTGAAGCTTTCTTT. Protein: CASSPEGENTEAFF.

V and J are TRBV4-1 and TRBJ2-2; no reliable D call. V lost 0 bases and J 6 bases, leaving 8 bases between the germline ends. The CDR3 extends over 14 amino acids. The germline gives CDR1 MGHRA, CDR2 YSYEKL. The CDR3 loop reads CASSQDPGPGELFF. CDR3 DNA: TGCGCCAGCAGCCAAGACCCGGGTCCCGGGGAGCTGTTTTTT.

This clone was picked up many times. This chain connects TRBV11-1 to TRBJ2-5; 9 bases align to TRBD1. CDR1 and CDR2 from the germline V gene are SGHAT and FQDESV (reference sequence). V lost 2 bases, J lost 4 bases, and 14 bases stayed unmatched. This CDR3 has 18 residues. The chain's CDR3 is CASSLIPWGQGSGETQYF. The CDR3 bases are TGTGCCAGCAGCTTAATTCCTTGGGGACAGGGATCGGGAGAGACCCAGTACTTC.

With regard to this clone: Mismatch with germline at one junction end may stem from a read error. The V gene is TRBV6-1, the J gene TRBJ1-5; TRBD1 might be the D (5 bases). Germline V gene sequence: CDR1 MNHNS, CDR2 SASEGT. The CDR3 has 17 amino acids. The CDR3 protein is CASKDLGGEYGNQPQHF. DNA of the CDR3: TGTGCCAGCAAGGACCTGGGGGGGGAATATGGCAATCAGCCACAGCATTTT.

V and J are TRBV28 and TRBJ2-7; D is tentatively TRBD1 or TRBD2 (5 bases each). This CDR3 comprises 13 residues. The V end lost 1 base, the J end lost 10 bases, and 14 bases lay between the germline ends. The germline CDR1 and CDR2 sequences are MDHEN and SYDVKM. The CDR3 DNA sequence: TGTGCCAGCAGTTTATTACGTACGGGGCCCCAGTACTTC. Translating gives CASSLLRTGPQYF. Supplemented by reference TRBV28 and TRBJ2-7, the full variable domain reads DVKVTQSSRYLVKRTGEKVFLECVQDMDHENMFWYRQDPGLGLRLIYFSYDVKMKEKGDIPEGYSVSREKKERFSLILESASTNQTSMYLCASSLLRTGPQYFGPGTRLTVT.

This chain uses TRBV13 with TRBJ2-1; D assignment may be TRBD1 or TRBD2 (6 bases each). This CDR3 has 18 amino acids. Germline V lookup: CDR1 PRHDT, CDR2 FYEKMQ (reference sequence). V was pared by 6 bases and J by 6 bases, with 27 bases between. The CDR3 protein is CASRKTGLSTGVGNEQFF. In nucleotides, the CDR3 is TGTGCCAGCAGGAAAACAGGGCTCTCCACGGGAGTCGGCAATGAGCAGTTCTTC.

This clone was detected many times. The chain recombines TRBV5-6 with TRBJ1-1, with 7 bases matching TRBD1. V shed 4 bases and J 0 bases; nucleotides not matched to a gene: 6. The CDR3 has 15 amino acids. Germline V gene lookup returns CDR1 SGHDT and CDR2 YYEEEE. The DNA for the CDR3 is TGTGCCAGCAGCCCCGGGGACAGTATGAACACTGAAGCTTTCTTT. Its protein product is CASSPGDSMNTEAFF.

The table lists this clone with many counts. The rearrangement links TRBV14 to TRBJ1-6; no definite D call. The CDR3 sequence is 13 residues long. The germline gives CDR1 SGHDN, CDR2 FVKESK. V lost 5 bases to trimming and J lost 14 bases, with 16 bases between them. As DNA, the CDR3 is TGTGCCAGCAGCGTCGGGTCTGCCTGGGCCCTCCACTTT. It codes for CASSVGSAWALHF.

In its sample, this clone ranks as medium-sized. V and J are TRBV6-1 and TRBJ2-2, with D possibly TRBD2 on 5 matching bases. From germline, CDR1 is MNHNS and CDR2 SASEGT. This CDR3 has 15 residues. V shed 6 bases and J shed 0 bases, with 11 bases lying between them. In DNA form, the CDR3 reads TGTGCCAGCAGACGAGGGTGGACGAACACCGGGGAGCTGTTTTTT. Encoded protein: CASRRGWTNTGELFF.

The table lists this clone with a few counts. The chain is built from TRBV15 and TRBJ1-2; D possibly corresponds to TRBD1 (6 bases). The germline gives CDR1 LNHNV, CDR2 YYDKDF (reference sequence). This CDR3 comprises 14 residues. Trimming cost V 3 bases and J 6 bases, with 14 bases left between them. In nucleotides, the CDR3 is TGTGCCACCAGCAGTTTACAGGGAGGGGATGGCTACACCTTC. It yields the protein CATSSLQGGDGYTF.

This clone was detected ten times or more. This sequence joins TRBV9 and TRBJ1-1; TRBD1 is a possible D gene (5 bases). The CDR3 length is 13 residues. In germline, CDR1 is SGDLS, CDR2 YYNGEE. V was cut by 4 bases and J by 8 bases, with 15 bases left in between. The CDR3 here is CASSPYGDREAFF. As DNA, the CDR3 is TGTGCCAGCAGCCCCTATGGGGACCGAGAAGCTTTCTTT.

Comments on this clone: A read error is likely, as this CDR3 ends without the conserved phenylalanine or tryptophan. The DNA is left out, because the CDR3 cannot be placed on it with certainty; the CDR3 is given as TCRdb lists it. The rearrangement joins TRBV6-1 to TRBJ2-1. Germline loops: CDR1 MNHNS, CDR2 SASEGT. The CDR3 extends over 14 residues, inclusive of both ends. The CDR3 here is CASRGWGPYNEQLL.

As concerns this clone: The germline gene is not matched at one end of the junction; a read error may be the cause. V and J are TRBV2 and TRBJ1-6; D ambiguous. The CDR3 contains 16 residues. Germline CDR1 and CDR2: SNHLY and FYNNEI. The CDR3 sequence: CASSRSVSSYNSPRHF. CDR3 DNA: TGTGCCAGCAGTCGGTCGGTGAGCTCCTATAATTCACCCCGCCACTTT.

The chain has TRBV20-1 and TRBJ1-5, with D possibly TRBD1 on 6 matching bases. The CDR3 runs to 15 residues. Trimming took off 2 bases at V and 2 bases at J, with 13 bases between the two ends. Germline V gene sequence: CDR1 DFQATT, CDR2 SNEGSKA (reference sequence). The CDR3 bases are TGCAGTGCTAGAATCCCGGGGGGCCGCAATCAGCCCCAGCATTTT. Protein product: CSARIPGGRNQPQHF.

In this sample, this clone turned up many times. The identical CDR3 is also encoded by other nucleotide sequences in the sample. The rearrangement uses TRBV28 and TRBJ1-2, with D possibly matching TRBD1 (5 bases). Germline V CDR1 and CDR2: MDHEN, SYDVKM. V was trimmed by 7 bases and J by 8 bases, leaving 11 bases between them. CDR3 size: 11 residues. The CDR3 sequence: CASMFGGGYTF. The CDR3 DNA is TGTGCCAGCATGTTCGGGGGGGGCTACACCTTC.

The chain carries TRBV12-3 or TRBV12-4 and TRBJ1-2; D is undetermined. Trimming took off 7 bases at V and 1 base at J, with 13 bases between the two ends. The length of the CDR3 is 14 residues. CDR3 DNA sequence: TGTGCCAGCACCCAGGTTGGCAGTAACTATGGCTACACCTTC. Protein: CASTQVGSNYGYTF.

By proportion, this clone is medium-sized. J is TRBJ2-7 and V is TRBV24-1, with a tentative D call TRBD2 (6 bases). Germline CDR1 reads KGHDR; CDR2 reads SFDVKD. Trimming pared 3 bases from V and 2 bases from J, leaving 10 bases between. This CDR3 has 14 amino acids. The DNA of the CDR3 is TGTGCCACCAGTGATCCCGGGGGAACCTACGAGCAGTACTTC. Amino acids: CATSDPGGTYEQYF.

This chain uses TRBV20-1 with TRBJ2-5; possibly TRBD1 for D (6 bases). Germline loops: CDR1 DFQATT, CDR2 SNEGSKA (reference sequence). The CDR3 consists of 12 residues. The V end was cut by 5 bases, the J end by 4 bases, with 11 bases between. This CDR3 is CSARNRVETQYF. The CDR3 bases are TGCAGTGCTCGTAACAGGGTAGAGACCCAGTACTTC.

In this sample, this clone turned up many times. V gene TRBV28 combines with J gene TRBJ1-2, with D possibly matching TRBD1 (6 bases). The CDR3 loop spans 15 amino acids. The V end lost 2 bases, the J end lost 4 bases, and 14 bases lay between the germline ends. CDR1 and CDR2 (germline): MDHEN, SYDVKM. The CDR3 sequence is CASSLRQDSLYGYTF. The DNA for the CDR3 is TGTGCCAGCAGTTTACGGCAGGACAGCCTCTATGGCTACACCTTC.

DNA for the CDR3: TGTGCCAGCAGCTTGTTAGGGGTCCTCTCAGAAGCTTTCTTT. Amino acid sequence: CASSLLGVLSEAFF. The chain links TRBV7-6 to TRBJ1-1, with a weak D call TRBD1 (5 bases). V was pared by 3 bases and J by 8 bases, with 16 bases between. The germline V gene encodes CDR1 SGHVS and CDR2 FNYEAQ. The CDR3 covers 14 residues.

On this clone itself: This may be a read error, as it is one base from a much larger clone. CDR3: CASSSGQCEDSPLHF. The CDR3 coding sequence is TGCGCCAGCAGTTCTGGACAGTGTGAGGATTCACCCCTCCACTTT. The rearrangement joins TRBV28 to TRBJ1-6; perhaps TRBD1 as D (6 bases). The CDR3 contains 15 residues. Germline CDR1 is MDHEN and CDR2 is SYDVKM.

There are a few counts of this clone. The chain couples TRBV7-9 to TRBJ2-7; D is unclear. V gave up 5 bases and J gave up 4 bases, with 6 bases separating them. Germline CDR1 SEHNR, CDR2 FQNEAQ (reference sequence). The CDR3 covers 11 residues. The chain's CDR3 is CASSPQYEQYF. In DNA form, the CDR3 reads TGTGCCAGCAGCCCCCAGTACGAGCAGTACTTC.